The present T cell receptor beta chain was sequenced within a study of CD8 T cells in ankylosing spondylitis. The CDR3 loop spans 13 amino acids. The V gene end was trimmed by 1 base and the J gene end by 15 bases; junction bases not matched to a gene: 10. Per the germline V gene, CDR1 is SGHRS and CDR2 is YFSETQ. Study findings and constraints: What appeared characteristic of ankylosing spondylitis blood was a TCR beta motif of eight highly homologous variants.

Making use of molecular barcodes, quantitative 5'-RACE generated TCR beta libraries. TCRdb independently ran MiXCR on the 5' RACE reads; one entry per CDR3 protein. The data contain 500,000 to 650,000 distinct CDR3 sequences, about 5.4% of them singletons. In this sample, this clonotype turned up many times. Its antigen is as yet unknown. The sequence was obtained from a male donor with ankylosing spondylitis. Sequencing was carried out using blood, either unsorted or a sorted T cell fraction (not recorded which). V usage is TRBV5-1 and J usage is TRBJ2-1, with 7 bases identical to TRBD2. The CDR3 DNA is TGCGCCAGCAGCTTGATGAGGGCGGGAGATATGTTCTTC. This encodes CASSLMRAGDMFF.